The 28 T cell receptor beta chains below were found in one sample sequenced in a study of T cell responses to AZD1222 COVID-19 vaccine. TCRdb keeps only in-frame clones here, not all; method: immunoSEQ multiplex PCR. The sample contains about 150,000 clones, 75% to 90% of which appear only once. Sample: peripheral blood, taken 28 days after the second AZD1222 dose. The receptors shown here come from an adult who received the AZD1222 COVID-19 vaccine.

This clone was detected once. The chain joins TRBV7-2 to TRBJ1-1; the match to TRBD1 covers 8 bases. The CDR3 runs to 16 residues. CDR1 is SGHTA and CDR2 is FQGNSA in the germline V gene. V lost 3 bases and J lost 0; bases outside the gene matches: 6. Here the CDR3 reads CASSFGQGTLNTEAFF. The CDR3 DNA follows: TGTGCCAGCAGCTTCGGACAGGGAACTTTGAACACTGAAGCTTTCTTT. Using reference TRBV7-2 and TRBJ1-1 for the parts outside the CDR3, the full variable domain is GAGVSQSPSNKVTEKGKDVELRCDPISGHTALYWYRQSLGQGLEFLIYFQGNSAPDKSGLPSDRFSAERTGGSVSTLTIQRTQQEDSAVYLCASSFGQGTLNTEAFFGQGTRLTVV.

Written as DNA, the CDR3 is TGCAGTGCTAGTGGGCCAGGCCAAACGTTCTCCTACGAGCAGTACTTC. This gives the protein CSASGPGQTFSYEQYF. V and J are TRBV20-1 and TRBJ2-5; unclear D gene. The DNA end is a closer match to TRBJ2-7, so the J assignment may be wrong. The CDR3 runs to 16 residues. Germline V gives CDR1 DFQATT, CDR2 SNEGSKA (reference sequence).

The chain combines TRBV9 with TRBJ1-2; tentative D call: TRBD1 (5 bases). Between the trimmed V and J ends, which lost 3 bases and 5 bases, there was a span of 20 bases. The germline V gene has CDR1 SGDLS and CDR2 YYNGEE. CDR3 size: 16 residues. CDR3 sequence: CASSGSHSFGAYGYTF. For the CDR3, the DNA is TGTGCCAGCAGCGGTTCCCACAGTTTCGGGGCTTATGGCTACACCTTC.

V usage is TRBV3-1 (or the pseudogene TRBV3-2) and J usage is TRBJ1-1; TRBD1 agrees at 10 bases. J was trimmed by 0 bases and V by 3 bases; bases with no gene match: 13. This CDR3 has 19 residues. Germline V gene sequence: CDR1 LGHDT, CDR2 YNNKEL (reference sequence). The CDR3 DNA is TGTGCCAGCAGCCACCAACCCTGGCCGGGACAGGGGCTGAACACTGAAGCTTTCTTT. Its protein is CASSHQPWPGQGLNTEAFF.

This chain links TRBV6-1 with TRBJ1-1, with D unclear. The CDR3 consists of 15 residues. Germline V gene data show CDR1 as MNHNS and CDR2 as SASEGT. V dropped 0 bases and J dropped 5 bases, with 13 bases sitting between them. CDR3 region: CASSEAFSGATEAFF. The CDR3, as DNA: TGTGCCAGCAGTGAAGCTTTTTCAGGTGCTACTGAAGCTTTCTTT.

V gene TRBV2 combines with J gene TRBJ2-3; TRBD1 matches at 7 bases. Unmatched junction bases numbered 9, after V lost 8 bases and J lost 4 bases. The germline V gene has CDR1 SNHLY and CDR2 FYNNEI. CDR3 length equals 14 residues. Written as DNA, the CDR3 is TGTGCCAGCGAAACAGGGGCGCATCCAGATACGCAGTATTTT. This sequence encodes CASETGAHPDTQYF. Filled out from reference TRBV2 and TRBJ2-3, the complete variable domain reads EPEVTQTPSHQVTQMGQEVILRCVPISNHLYFYWYRQILGQKVEFLVSFYNNEISEKSEIFDDQFSVERPDGSNFTLKIRSTKLEDSAMYFCASETGAHPDTQYFGPGTRLTVL.

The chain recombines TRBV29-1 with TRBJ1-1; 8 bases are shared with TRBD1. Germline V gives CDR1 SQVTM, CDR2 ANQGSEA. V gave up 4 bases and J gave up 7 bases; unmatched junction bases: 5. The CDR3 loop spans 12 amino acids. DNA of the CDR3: TGCAGCGTTGTGACAGGGGTTGATGAAGCTTTCTTT. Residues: CSVVTGVDEAFF.

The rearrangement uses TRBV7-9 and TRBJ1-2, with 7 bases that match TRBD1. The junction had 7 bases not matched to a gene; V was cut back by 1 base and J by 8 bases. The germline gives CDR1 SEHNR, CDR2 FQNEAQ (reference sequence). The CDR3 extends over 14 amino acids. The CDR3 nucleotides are TGTGCCAGCAGCTTAGGAGGACAGGCCTTGGGCTACACCTTC. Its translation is CASSLGGQALGYTF.

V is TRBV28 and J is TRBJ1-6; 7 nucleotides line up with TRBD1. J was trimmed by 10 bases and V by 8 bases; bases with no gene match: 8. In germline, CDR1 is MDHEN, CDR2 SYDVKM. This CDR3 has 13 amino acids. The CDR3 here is CASSTGSRSPLHF. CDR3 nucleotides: TGTGCCAGCTCGACAGGGTCGAGGTCACCCCTCCACTTT. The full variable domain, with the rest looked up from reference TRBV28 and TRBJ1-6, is DVKVTQSSRYLVKRTGEKVFLECVQDMDHENMFWYRQDPGLGLRLIYFSYDVKMKEKGDIPEGYSVSREKKERFSLILESASTNQTSMYLCASSTGSRSPLHFGNGTRLTVT.

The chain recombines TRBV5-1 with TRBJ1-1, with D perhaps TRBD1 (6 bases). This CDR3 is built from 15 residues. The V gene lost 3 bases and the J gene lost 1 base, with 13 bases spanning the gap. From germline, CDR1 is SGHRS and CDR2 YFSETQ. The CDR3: CASSYLTGQNTEAFF. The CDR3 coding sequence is TGCGCCAGCAGCTACTTGACAGGCCAGAACACTGAAGCTTTCTTT.

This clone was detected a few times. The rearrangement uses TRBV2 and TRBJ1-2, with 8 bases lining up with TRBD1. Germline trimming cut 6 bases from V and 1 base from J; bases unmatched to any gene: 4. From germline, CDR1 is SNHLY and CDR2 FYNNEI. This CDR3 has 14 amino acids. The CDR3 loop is CASRTGAHNYGYTF. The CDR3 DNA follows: TGTGCCAGCAGGACAGGGGCCCATAACTATGGCTACACCTTC. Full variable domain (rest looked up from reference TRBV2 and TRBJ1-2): EPEVTQTPSHQVTQMGQEVILRCVPISNHLYFYWYRQILGQKVEFLVSFYNNEISEKSEIFDDQFSVERPDGSNFTLKIRSTKLEDSAMYFCASRTGAHNYGYTFGSGTRLTVV.

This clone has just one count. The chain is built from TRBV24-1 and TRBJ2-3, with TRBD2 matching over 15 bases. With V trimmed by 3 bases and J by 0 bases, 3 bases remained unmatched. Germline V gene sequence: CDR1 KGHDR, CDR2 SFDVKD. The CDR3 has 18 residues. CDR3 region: CATSDEGTSGRSTDTQYF. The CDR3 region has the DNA TGTGCCACCAGTGATGAAGGGACTAGCGGGAGGAGCACAGATACGCAGTATTTT.

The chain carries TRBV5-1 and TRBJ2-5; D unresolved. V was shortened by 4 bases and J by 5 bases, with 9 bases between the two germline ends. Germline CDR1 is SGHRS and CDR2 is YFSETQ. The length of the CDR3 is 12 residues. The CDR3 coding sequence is TGCGCCAGCAGCCCCGCTAGTGAGACCCAGTACTTC. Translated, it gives CASSPASETQYF.

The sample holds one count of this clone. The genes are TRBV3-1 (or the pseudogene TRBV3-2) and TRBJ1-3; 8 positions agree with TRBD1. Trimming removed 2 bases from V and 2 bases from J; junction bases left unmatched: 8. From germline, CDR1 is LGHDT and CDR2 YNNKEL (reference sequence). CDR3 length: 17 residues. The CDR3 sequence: CASSQPGTGRTGNTIYF. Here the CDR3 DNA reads TGTGCCAGCAGCCAACCTGGGACAGGAAGAACTGGAAACACCATATATTTT.

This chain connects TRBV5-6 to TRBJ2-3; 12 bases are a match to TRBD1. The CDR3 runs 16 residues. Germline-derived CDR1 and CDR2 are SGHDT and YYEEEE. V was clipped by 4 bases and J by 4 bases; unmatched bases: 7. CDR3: CASSPRGTGGADTQYF. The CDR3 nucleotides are TGTGCCAGCAGCCCGAGGGGGACAGGGGGCGCAGATACGCAGTATTTT.

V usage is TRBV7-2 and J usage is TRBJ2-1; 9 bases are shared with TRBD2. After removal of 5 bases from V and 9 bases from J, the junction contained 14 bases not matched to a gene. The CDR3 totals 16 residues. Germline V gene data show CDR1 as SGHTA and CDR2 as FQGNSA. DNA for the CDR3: TGTGCCAGCAGCCTAGGAGCTAGCGGGACCCAGGGTGAGCAGTTCTTC. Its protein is CASSLGASGTQGEQFF.

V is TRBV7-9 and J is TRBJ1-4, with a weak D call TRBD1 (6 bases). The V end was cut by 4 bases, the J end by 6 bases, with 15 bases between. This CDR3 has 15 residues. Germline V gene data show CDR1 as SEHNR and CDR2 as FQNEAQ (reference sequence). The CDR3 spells CASSSAGVEDEKLFF. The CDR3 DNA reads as TGTGCCAGCAGCTCGGCAGGGGTTGAAGATGAAAAACTGTTTTTT.

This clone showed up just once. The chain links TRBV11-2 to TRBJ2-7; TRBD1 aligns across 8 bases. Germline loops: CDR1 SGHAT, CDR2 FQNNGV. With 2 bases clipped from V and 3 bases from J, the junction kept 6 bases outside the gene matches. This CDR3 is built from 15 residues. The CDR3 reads CASSLQGADLYEQYF. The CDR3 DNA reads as TGTGCCAGCAGCTTACAGGGGGCGGATCTCTACGAGCAGTACTTC.

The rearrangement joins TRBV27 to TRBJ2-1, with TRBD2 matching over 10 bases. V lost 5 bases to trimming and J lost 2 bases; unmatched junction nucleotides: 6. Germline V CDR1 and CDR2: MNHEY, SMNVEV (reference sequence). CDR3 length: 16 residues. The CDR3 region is CASSPPSGRTYNEQFF. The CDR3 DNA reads TGTGCCAGCAGTCCCCCTAGCGGGAGAACCTACAATGAGCAGTTCTTC.

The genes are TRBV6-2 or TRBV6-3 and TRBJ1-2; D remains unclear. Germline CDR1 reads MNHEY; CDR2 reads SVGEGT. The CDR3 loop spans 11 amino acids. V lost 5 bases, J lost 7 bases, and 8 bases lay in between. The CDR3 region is CASSQTFGYTF. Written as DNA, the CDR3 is TGTGCCAGCAGTCAGACATTTGGCTACACCTTC.

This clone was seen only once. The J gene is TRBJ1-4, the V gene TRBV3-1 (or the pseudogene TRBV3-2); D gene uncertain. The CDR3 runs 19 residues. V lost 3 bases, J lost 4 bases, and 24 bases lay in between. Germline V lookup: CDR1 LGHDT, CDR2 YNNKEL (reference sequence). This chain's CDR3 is CASSQLNGRTGFLNEKLFF. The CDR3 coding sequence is TGTGCCAGCAGCCAGCTCAATGGTCGAACTGGCTTTCTTAATGAAAAACTGTTTTTT.

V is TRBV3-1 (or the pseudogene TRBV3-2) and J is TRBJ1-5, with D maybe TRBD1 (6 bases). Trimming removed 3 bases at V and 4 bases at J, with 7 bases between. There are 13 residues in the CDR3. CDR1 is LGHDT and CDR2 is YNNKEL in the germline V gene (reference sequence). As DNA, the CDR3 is TGTGCCAGCAGCCACAGGGGAAATCAGCCCCAGCATTTT. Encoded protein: CASSHRGNQPQHF.

CDR3: CASSQDRVSPLHF. The CDR3 DNA follows: TGCGCCAGCAGCCAAGATCGAGTTTCACCCCTCCACTTT. The J gene is TRBJ1-6, the V gene TRBV4-3; D is unresolved. V dropped 0 bases and J dropped 9 bases, with 6 bases sitting between them. CDR3 length: 13 residues. CDR1 LGHNA and CDR2 YSLEER come from the germline V gene.

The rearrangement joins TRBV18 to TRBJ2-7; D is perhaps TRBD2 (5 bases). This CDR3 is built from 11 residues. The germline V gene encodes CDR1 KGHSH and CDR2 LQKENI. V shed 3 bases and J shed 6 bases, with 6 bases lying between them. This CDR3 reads CASSPGVEQYF. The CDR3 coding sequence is TGTGCCAGCTCACCCGGGGTCGAGCAGTACTTC.

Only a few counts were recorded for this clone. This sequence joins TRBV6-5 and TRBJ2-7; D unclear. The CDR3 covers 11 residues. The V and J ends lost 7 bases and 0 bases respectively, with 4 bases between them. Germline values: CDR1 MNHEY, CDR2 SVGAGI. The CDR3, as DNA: TGTGCCAGCACCCACTCCTACGAGCAGTACTTC. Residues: CASTHSYEQYF.

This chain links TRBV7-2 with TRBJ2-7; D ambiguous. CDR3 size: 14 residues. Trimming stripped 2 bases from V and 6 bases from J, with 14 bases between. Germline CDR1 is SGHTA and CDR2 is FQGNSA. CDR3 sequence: CASSLMRPPSEQYF. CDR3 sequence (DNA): TGTGCCAGCAGCTTAATGAGACCGCCCTCCGAGCAGTACTTC.

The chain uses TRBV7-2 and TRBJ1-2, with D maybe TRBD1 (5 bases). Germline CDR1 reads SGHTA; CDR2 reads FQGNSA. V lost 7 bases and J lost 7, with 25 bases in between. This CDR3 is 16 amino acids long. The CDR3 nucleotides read TGTGCCAGCACCCCGGGGCGGGAGAGTCTTTATTCTGGCTACACCTTC. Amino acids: CASTPGRESLYSGYTF.

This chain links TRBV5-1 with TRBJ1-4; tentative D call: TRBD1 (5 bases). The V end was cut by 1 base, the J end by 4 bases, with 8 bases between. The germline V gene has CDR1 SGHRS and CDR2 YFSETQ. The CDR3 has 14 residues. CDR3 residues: CASSLRGINEKLFF. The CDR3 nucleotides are TGCGCCAGCAGCTTGAGGGGAATTAATGAAAAACTGTTTTTT.